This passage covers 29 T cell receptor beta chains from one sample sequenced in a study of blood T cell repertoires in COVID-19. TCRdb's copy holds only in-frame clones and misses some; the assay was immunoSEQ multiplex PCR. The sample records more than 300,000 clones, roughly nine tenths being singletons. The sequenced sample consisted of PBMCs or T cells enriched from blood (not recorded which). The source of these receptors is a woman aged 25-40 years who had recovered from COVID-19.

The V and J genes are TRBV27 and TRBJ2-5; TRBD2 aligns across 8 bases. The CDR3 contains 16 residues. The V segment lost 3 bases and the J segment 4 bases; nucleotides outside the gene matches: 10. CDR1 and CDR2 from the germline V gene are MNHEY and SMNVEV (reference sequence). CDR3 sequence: CASSFFGGGTGETQYF. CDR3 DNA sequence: TGTGCCAGCAGTTTTTTCGGGGGGGGGACGGGAGAGACCCAGTACTTC.

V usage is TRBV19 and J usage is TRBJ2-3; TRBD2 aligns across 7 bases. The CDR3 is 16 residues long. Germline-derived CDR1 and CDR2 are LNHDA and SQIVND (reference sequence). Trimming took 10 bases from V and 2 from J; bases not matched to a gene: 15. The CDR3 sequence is CATLRTSGLTTDTQYF. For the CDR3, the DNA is TGTGCCACCCTAAGGACCTCGGGACTAACCACAGATACGCAGTATTTT.

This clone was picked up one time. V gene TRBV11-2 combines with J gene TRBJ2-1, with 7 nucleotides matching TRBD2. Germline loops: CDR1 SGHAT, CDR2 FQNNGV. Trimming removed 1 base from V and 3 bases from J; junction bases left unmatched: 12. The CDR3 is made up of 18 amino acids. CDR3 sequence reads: CASSLGPAGVTRYNEQFF. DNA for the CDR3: TGTGCCAGCAGCTTAGGGCCCGCGGGGGTAACTCGCTACAATGAGCAGTTCTTC.

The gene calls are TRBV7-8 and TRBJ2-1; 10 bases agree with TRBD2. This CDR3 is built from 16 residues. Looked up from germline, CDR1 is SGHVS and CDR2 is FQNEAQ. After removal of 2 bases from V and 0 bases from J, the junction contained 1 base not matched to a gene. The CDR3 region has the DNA TGTGCCAGCAGCTTACTAGCGGGGGCCTCCTACAATGAGCAGTTCTTC. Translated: CASSLLAGASYNEQFF.

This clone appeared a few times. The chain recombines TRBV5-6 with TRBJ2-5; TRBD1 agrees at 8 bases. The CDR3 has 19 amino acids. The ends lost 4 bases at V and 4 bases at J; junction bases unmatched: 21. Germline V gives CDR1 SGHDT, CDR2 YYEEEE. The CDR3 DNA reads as TGTGCCAGCAGCCGGCTTTTTGGTCAGGGGGCGCGAGTGCGAGAGACCCAGTACTTC. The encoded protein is CASSRLFGQGARVRETQYF.

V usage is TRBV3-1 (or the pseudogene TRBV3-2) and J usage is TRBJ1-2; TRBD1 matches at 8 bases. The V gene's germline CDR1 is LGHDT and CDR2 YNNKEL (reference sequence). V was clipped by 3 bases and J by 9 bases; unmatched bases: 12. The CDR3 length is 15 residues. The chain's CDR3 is CASSHNLPQGASYTF. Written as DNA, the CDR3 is TGTGCCAGCAGCCACAACTTGCCCCAGGGGGCCAGCTACACCTTC.

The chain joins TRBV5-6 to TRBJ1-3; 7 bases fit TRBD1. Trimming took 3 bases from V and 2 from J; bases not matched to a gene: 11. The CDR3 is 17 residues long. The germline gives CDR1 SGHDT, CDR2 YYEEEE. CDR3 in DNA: TGTGCCAGCAGCTCCGCGACAAGGGGGCTTCCTGGAAACACCATATATTTT. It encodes CASSSATRGLPGNTIYF.

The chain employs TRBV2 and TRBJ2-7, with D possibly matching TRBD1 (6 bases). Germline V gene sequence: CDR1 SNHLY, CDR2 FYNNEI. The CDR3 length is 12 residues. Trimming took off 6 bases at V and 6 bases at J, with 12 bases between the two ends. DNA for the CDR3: TGTGCCAGCAGCTGGGACATATCCGAGCAGTACTTC. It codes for CASSWDISEQYF.

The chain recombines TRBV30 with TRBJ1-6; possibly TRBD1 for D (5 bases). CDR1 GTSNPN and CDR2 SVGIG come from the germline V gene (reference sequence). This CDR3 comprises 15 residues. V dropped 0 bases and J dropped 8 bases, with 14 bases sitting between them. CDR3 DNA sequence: TGTGCCTGGAGTGTACGGGGGACGTCCTATTCACCCCTCCACTTT. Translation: CAWSVRGTSYSPLHF.

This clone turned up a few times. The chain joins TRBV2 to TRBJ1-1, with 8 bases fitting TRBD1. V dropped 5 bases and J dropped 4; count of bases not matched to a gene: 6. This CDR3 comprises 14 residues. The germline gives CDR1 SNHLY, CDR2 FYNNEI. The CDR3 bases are TGTGCCAGCAGTTTTAGCACAGGGGGCACTGAAGCTTTCTTT. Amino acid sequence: CASSFSTGGTEAFF.

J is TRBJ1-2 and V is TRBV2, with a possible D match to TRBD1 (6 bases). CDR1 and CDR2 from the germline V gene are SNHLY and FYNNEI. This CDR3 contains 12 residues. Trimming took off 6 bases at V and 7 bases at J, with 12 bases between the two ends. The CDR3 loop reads CASSNEGGGYTF. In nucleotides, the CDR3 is TGTGCCAGCAGCAACGAAGGGGGTGGCTACACCTTC.

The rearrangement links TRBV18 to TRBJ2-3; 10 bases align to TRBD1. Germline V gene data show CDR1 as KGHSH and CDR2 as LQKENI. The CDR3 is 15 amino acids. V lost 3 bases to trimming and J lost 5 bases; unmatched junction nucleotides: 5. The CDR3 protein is CASSPNGQGVDTQYF. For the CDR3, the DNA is TGTGCCAGCTCACCGAATGGACAGGGGGTAGATACGCAGTATTTT.

The CDR3: CASSPPGQGNEKLFF. Here the CDR3 DNA reads TGTGCCAGCAGCCCCCCGGGACAGGGTAATGAAAAACTGTTTTTT. The chain recombines TRBV7-6 with TRBJ1-4; 9 positions match TRBD1. V dropped 5 bases and J dropped 4; count of bases not matched to a gene: 5. Germline CDR1 SGHVS, CDR2 FNYEAQ. CDR3 length equals 15 residues.

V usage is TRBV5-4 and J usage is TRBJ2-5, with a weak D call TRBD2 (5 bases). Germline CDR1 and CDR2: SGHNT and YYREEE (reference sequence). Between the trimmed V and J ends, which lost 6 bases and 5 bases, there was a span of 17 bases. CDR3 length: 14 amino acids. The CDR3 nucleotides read TGTGCCAGCAAAACCGTGGGAGCGTCGGAGACCCAGTACTTC. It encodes CASKTVGASETQYF.

This CDR3 is CAWSVTRNSYNSPLHF. In nucleotides, the CDR3 is TGTGCCTGGAGTGTTACTAGAAACTCCTATAATTCACCCCTCCACTTT. The rearrangement joins TRBV30 to TRBJ1-6, with unresolved D. The CDR3 is 16 amino acids. The V gene's germline CDR1 is GTSNPN and CDR2 SVGIG (reference sequence). V shed 0 bases and J shed 0 bases, with 9 bases lying between them.

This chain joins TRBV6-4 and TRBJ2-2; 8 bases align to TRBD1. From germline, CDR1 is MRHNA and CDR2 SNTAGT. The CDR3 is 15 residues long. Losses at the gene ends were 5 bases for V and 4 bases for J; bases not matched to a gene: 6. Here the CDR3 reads CASSKGQGGTGELFF. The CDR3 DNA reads TGTGCCAGCAGTAAAGGACAGGGAGGCACCGGGGAGCTGTTTTTT.

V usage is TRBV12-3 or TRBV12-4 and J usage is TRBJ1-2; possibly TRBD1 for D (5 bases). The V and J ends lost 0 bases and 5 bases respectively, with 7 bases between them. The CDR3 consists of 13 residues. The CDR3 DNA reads TGTGCCAGCAGTTTAGCGGGGGGGTATGGCTACACCTTC. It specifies CASSLAGGYGYTF.

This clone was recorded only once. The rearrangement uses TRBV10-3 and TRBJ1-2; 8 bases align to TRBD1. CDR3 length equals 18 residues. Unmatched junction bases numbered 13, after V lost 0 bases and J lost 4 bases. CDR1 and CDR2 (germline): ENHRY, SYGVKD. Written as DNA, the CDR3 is TGTGCCATCAGTGAGTCGGACAGGGTGAAGGATCTCTTCTATGGCTACACCTTC. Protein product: CAISESDRVKDLFYGYTF.

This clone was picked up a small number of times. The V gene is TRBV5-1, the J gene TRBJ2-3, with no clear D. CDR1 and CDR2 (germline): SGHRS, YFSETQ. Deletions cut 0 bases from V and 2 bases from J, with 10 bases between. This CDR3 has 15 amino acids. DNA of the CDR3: TGCGCCAGCAGCTTGGACTTACGAGTCACAGATACGCAGTATTTT. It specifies CASSLDLRVTDTQYF.

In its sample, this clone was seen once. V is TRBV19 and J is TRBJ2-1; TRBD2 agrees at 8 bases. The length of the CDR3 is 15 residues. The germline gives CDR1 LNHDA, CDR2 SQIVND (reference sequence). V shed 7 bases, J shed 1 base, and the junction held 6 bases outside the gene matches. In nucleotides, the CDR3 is TGTGCCAGTATCCTACGGGGGGGGTCCTACAATGAGCAGTTCTTC. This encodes CASILRGGSYNEQFF.

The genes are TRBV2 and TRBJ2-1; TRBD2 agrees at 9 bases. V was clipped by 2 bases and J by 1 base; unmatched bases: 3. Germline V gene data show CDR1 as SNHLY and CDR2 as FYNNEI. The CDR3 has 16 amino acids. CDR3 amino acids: CASSEYLAGSYNEQFF. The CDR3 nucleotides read TGTGCCAGCAGTGAATATCTAGCGGGGTCCTACAATGAGCAGTTCTTC.

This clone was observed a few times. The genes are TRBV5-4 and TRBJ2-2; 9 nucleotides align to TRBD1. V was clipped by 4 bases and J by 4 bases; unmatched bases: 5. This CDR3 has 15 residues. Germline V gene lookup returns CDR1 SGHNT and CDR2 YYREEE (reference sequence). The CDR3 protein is CASSRDRATTGELFF. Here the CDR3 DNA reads TGTGCCAGCAGCCGGGACAGGGCTACCACCGGGGAGCTGTTTTTT.

For the CDR3, the DNA is TGTGCCTGGATTCCAGCGGGGTTCTACGAGCAGTACTTC. As protein: CAWIPAGFYEQYF. The chain has TRBV30 and TRBJ2-7; 7 positions match TRBD2. This CDR3 comprises 13 residues. CDR1 and CDR2 (germline): GTSNPN, SVGIG (reference sequence). The junction had 6 bases not matched to a gene; V was cut back by 4 bases and J by 3 bases.

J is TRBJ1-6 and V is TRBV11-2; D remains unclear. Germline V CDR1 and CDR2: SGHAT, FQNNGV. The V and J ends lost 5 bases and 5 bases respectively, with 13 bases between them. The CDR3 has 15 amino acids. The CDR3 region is CASSTNPVNNSPLHF. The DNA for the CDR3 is TGTGCCAGCAGCACTAACCCGGTTAATAATTCACCCCTCCACTTT.

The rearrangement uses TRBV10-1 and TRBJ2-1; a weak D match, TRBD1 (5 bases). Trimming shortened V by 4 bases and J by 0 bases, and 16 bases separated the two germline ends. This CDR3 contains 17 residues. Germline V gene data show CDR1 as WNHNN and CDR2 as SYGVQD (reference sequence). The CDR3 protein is CASSGLTASSSYNEQFF. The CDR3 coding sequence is TGCGCCAGCAGTGGGTTGACAGCTTCTAGCTCCTACAATGAGCAGTTCTTC.

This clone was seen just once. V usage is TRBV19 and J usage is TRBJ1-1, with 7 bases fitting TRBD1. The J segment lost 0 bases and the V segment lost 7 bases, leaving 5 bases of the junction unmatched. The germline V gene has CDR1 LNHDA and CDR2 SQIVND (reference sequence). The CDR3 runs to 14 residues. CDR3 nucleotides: TGTGCCAGTACTGGGGACAGTCTGAACACTGAAGCTTTCTTT. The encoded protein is CASTGDSLNTEAFF.

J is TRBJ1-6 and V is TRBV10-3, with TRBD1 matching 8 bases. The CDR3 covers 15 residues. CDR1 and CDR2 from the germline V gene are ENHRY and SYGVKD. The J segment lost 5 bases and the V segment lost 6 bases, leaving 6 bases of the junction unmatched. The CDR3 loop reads CAIRRGTGNNSPLHF. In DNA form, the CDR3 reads TGTGCCATCAGGAGGGGGACAGGAAATAATTCACCCCTCCACTTT.

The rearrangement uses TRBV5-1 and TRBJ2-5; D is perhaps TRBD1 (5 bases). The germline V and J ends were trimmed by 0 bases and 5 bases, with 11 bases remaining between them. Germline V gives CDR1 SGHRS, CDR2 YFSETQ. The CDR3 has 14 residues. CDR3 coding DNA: TGCGCCAGCAGCTTGGTTCAGGGCAGGGAGACCCAGTACTTC. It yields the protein CASSLVQGRETQYF.

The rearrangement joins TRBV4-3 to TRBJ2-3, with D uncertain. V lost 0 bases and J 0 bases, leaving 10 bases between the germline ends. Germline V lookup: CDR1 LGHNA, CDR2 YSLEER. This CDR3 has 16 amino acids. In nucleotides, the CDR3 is TGCGCCAGCAGCCAAGATATGGCTGTGAGCACAGATACGCAGTATTTT. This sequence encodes CASSQDMAVSTDTQYF.